This T cell receptor (beta chain) came from a study of Tregs in tolerant kidney transplant recipients. TCRdb keeps only in-frame clones here, not all; method: immunoSEQ multiplex PCR. The sample records 50,000 to 55,000 clones, approximately 91% being singletons. Study-wide results and caveats: Biological reproducibility was not directly addressed, but technical replication error appeared minimal. Validation in larger populations is needed because few patients were studied. Donor-specific Treg expansion exceeded global Treg expansion in tolerant patients, suggesting antigen drive.

This CDR3 region has 11 residues. The trim removed 7 bases at V and 11 bases at J, leaving 10 bases unmatched. In germline, CDR1 is DFQATT, CDR2 SNEGSKA (reference sequence). On this clone itself: Its antigen is undetermined.

Mixed chimerism was transient after nonmyeloablative marrow transplants from related graft donors. Thawed PBMCs were FACS-sorted into unstimulated CD4+CD25+CD127- regulatory T cells, CD4+CD25- non-regulatory cells, CD4 and CD8 cells. This specimen consisted of CD8+ T cells from blood (PBMCs), obtained 24 months after the transplant. This sequence joins TRBV20-1 and TRBJ1-1; 7 bases line up with TRBD1. This sequence was found in a human patient who received a combined kidney and bone marrow transplant. The graft donor may account for some of the T cells. The CDR3: CSVRGGGAAFF. The DNA of the CDR3 is TGCAGTGTACGAGGAGGGGGCGCGGCTTTCTTT.